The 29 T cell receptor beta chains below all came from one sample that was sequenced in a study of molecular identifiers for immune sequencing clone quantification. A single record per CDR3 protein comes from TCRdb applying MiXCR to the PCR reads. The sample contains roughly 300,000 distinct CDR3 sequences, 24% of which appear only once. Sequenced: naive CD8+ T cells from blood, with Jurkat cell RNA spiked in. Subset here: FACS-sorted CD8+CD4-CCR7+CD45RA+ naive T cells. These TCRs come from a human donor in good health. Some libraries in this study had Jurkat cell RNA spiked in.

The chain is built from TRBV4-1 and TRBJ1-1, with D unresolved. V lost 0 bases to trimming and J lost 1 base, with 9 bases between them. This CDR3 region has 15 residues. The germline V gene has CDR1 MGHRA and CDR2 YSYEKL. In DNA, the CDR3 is TGCGCCAGCAGCCAAGATAATCGCAGGAACACTGAAGCTTTCTTT. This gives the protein CASSQDNRRNTEAFF.

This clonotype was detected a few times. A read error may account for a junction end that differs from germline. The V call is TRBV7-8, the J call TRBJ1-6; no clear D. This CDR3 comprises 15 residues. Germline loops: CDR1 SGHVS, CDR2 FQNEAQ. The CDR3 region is CASSLSPGGNSPPHF. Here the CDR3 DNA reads TGTGCCAGCAGCTTAAGTCCCGGCGGGAATTCACCCCCCCACTTT.

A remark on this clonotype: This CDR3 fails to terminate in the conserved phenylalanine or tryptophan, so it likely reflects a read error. CDR3: CASSPLLGGSTEAFL. CDR3 bases: TGTGCCAGCAGTCCTCTCCTAGGGGGATCCACTGAAGCTTTCCTT. The rearrangement joins TRBV27 to TRBJ1-1; tentatively, D is TRBD1 (6 bases). The CDR3 totals 15 residues. The V gene's germline CDR1 is MNHEY and CDR2 SMNVEV (reference sequence). V shed 5 bases and J shed 4 bases, with 17 bases lying between them.

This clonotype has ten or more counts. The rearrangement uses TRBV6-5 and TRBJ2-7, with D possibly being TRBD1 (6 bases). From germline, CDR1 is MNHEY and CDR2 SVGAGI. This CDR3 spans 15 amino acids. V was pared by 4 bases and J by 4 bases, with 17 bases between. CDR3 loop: CASSFSDSNGYEQYF. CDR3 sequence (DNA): TGTGCCAGCAGTTTTTCGGACAGTAATGGATACGAGCAGTACTTC.

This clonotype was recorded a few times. CDR3 nucleotides: TGTGCCAGCAGCGTAGCCGTCCAGGATGGGGGCGAGCAGTACTTC. Its protein is CASSVAVQDGGEQYF. The chain uses TRBV9 and TRBJ2-7; D could derive from TRBD1 or TRBD2 (5 bases each). The V gene lost 0 bases and the J gene lost 6 bases, with 16 bases spanning the gap. This CDR3 spans 15 amino acids. Germline V lookup: CDR1 SGDLS, CDR2 YYNGEE.

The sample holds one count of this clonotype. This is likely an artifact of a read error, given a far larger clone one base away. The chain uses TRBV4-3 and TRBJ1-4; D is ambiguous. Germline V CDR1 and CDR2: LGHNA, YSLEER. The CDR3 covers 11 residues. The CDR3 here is CASSLNEKPFF. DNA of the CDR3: TGCGCCAGCAGCCTTAATGAAAAACCGTTTTTT.

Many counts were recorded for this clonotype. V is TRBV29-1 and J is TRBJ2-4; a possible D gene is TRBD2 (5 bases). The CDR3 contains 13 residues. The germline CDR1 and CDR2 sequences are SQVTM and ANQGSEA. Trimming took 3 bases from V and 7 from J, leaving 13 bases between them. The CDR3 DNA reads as TGCAGCGTTGATGGTGGGAGTAGGAACATTCAGTACTTC. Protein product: CSVDGGSRNIQYF.

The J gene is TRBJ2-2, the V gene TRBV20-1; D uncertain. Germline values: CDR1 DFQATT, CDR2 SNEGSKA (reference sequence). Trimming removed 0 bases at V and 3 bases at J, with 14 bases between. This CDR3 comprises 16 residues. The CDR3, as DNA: TGCAGTGCTAGAGATTATAAGCTGGCGCACACCGGGGAGCTGTTTTTT. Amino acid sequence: CSARDYKLAHTGELFF.

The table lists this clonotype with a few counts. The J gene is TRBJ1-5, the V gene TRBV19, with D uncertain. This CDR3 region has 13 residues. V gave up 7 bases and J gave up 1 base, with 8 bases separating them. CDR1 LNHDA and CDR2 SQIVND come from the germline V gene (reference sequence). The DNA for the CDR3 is TGTGCCAGTACCTCGGCGAGCAATCAGCCCCAGCATTTT. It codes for CASTSASNQPQHF.

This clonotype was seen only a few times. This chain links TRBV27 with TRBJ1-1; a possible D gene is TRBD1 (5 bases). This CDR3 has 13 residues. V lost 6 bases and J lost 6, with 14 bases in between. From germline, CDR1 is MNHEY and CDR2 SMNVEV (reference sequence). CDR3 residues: CASRGLHVSEAFF. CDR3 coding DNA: TGTGCCAGCAGGGGACTACACGTTTCTGAAGCTTTCTTT.

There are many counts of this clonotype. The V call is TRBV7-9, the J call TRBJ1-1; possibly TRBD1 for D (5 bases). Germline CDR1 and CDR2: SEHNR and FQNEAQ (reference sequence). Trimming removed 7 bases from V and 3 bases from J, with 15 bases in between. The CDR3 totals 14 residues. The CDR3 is CASTIGGVDTEAFF. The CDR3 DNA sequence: TGTGCCAGCACCATTGGGGGAGTGGACACTGAAGCTTTCTTT.

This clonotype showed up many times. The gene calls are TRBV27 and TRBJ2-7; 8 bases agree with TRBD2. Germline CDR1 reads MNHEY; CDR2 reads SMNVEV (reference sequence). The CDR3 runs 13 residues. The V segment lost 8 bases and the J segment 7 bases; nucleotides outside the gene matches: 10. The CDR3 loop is CASRSGVRGEQYF. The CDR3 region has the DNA TGTGCCAGCCGTAGCGGGGTGCGTGGGGAGCAGTACTTC.

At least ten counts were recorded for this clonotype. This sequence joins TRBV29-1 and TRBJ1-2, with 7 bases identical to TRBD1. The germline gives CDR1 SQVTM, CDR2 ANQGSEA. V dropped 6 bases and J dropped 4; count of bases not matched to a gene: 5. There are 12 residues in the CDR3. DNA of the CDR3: TGCAGCGTCGAGACAGGGCGCTATGGCTACACCTTC. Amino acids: CSVETGRYGYTF. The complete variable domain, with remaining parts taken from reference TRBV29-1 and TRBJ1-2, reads SAVISQKPSRDICQRGTSLTIQCQVDSQVTMMFWYRQQPGQSLTLIATANQGSEATYESGFVIDKFPISRPNLTFSTLTVSNMSPEDSSIYLCSVETGRYGYTFGSGTRLTVV.

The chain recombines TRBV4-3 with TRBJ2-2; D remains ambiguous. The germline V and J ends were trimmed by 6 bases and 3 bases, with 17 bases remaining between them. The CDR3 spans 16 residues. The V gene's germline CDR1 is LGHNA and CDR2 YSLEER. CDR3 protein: CASSRAFPLDTGELFF. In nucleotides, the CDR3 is TGCGCCAGCAGTCGCGCATTCCCCCTCGACACCGGGGAGCTGTTTTTT.

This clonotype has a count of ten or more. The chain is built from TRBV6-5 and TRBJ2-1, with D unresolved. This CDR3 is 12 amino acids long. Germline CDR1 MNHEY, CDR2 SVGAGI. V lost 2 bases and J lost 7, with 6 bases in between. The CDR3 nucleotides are TGTGCCAGCAGTTACAACGTGAATGAGCAGTTCTTC. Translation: CASSYNVNEQFF.

CDR3 DNA: TGCGCCAGCAGCCAAGAGAGGGGGAGATTGACCGGGGAGCTGTTTTTT. It yields the protein CASSQERGRLTGELFF. The V and J genes are TRBV4-3 and TRBJ2-2; D possibly corresponds to TRBD1 (6 bases). Germline loops: CDR1 LGHNA, CDR2 YSLEER. The CDR3 consists of 16 residues. V gave up 0 bases and J gave up 5 bases, with 13 bases separating them.

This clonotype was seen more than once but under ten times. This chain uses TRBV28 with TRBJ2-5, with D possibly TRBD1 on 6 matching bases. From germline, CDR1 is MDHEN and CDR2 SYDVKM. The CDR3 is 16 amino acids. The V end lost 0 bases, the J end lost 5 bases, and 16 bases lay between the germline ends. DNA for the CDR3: TGTGCCAGCAGTTTATGGGGCAGGGGCATCCAGGAGACCCAGTACTTC. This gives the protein CASSLWGRGIQETQYF. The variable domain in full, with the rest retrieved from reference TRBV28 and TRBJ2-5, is DVKVTQSSRYLVKRTGEKVFLECVQDMDHENMFWYRQDPGLGLRLIYFSYDVKMKEKGDIPEGYSVSREKKERFSLILESASTNQTSMYLCASSLWGRGIQETQYFGPGTRLLVL.

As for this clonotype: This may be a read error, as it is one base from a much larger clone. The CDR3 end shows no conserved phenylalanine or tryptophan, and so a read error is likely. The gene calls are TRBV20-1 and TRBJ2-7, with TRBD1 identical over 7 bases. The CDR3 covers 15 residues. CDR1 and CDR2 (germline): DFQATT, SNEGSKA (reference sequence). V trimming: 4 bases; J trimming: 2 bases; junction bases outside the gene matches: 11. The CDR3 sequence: CSANLPQGYTYEQYY. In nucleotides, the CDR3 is TGCAGTGCTAACCTCCCACAGGGGTATACCTACGAGCAGTACTAC.

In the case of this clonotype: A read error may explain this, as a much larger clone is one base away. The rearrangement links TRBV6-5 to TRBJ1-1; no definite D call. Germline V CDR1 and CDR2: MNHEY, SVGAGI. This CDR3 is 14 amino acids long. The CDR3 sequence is CAGRPAPIWAEAFF. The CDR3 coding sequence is TGTGCCGGCAGACCGGCCCCAATCTGGGCTGAAGCTTTCTTT.

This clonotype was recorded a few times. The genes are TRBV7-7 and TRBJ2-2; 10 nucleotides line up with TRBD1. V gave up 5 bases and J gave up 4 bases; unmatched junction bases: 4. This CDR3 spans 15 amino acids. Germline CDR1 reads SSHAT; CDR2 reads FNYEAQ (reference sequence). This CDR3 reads CASSPGTGATGELFF. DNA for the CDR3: TGTGCCAGCAGCCCCGGGACAGGGGCCACCGGGGAGCTGTTTTTT.

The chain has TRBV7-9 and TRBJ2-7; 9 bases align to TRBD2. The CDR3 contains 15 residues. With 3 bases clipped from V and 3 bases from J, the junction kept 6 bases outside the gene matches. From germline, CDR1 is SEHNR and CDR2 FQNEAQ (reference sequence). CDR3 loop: CASSLASGTGYEQYF. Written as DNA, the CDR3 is TGTGCCAGCAGCTTGGCTAGCGGGACCGGCTACGAGCAGTACTTC.

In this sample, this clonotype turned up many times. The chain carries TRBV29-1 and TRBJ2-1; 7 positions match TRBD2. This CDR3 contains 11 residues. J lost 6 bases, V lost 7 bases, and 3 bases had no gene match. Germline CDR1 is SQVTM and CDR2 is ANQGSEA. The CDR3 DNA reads TGCAGCGGACGACTAGCCAATGAGCAGTTCTTC. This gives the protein CSGRLANEQFF.

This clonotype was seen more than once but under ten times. CDR3 in DNA: TGTGCCAGCAGTTTGGGGGGGCCCCCCTACGAGCAGTACTTC. Encoded protein: CASSLGGPPYEQYF. V and J are TRBV6-2 or TRBV6-3 and TRBJ2-7; tentative D call: TRBD2 (7 bases). V lost 4 bases and J lost 2, with 12 bases in between. The CDR3 extends over 14 amino acids. CDR1 is MNHEY and CDR2 is SVGEGT in the germline V gene.

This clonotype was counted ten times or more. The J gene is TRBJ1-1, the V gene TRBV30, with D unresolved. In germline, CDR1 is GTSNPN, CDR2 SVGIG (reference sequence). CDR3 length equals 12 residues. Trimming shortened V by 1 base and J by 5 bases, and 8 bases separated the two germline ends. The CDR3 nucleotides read TGTGCCTGGAGTGACGGACTTACTGAAGCTTTCTTT. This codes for CAWSDGLTEAFF.

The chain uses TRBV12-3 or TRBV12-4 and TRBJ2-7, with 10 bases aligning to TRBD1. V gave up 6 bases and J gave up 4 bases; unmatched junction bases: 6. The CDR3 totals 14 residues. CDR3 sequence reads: CASRPPGQGYEQYF. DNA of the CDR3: TGTGCCAGCAGGCCACCGGGACAGGGGTACGAGCAGTACTTC.

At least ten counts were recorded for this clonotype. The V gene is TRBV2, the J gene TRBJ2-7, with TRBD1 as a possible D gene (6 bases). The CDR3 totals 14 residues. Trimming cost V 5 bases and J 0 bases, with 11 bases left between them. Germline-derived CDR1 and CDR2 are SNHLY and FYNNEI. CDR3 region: CASSIRTASYEQYF. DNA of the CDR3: TGTGCCAGCAGTATAAGGACAGCCTCCTACGAGCAGTACTTC.

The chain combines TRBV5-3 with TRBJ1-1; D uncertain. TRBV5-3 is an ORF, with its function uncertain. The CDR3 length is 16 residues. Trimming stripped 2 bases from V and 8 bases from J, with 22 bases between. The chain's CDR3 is CARSLDGYGGKREAFF. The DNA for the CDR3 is TGTGCCAGAAGCTTAGACGGGTATGGCGGGAAAAGAGAAGCTTTCTTT.

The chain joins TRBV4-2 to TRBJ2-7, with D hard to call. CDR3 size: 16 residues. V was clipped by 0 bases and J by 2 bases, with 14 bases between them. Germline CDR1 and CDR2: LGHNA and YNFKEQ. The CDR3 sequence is CASSQEEVVDPYEQYF. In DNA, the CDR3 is TGTGCCAGCAGCCAAGAGGAAGTAGTGGATCCCTACGAGCAGTACTTC.

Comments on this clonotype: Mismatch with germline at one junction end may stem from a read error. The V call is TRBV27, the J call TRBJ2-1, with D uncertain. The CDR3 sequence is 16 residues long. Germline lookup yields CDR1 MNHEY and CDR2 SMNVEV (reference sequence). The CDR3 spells CASSPQSEQLYNEQFF. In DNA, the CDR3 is TGTGCCAGCAGTCCGCAGAGTGAACAGCTATACAACGAGCAGTTCTTC.